Detailed here is one TCR beta chain. This sample is part of a study of cytotoxic CD8 clonotypes in ibrutinib-treated CLL. TCRdb's copy holds only in-frame clones and misses some; the assay was immunoSEQ multiplex PCR. The table has 100,000 to 150,000 clones, approximately 83% seen once; the top ten hold roughly 2%. Per germline, CDR1 SGHDN and CDR2 FVKESK. CDR3 length: 13 residues. V lost 4 bases and J 6 bases, leaving 9 bases between the germline ends. This chain connects TRBV14 to TRBJ2-2; TRBD1 might be the D (6 bases). This receptor was obtained from a human donor with chronic lymphocytic leukemia. The sequencing used PBMCs, collected after 24 months of ibrutinib treatment. Here the CDR3 DNA reads TGTGCCAGCAGCCCGCAGGGGCCCGGGGAGCTGTTTTTT. Its protein is CASSPQGPGELFF. Based on the CDR3 plus reference TRBV14 and TRBJ2-2, the full variable domain is EAGVTQFPSHSVIEKGQTVTLRCDPISGHDNLYWYRRVMGKEIKFLLHFVKESKQDESGMPNNRFLAERTGGTYSTLKVQPAELEDSGVYFCASSPQGPGELFFGEGSRLTVL.